This TCR beta chain was captured in a study of blood T cell repertoires in COVID-19. This clone was observed a few times. Original processing methods: Reference gene primer amplification gave nucleated cell count estimates. The assay was immunoSEQ multiplex PCR, and TCRdb's table has in-frame clones only and misses some. V, J and clone size were drawn from that table, and D and trimming were deduced from the DNA. The repertoire holds some 300,000 clones, with under 90% as singletons. Ages ranged from about 18 to 90 years, with residence in about 23 US areas. The length of the CDR3 is 14 residues. The V end was cut by 3 bases, the J end by 5 bases, with 16 bases between. Germline V gene sequence: CDR1 SQVTM, CDR2 ANQGSEA.

The TCR sequence derives from a man aged 30-40 years who had recovered from COVID-19. The rearrangement uses TRBV29-1 and TRBJ1-1; the D gene is possibly TRBD1 (6 bases). Source material: PBMCs or T cells enriched from blood (not recorded which). The CDR3 region has the DNA TGCAGCGTTGACTCCATAGGGGGTTGGACTGAAGCTTTCTTT. Protein product: CSVDSIGGWTEAFF.